A selection of T cell receptor beta chains follows, all from one sample in a study of response to subunit inactivated influenza vaccine. From the RT-PCR reads, TCRdb called clonotypes with MiXCR, one entry per CDR3 protein. This sample has 300,000 to 350,000 distinct CDR3 sequences, with about 20% found just once. Here the sequenced sample was PBMCs from blood, taken less than 22 months after vaccination. The receptor set was obtained from a man aged 50-75 years who received an inactivated influenza vaccine. The CDR3 runs from the conserved cysteine through the conserved F or W. The order of the fields is D gene, clone size, J gene, V gene, CDR3 DNA, CDR3 protein. A D gene is named only where the DNA matches it firmly. Size is omitted from some rows. Given values are once, few, many or a class for expanded clones.

>-|few|TRBJ1-2|TRBV29-1
TGCAGCGTTGGACAGACTAACTATGGCTACACCTTC
CSVGQTNYGYTF
>-|many|TRBJ1-1|TRBV12-5
TGTGCTAGCTCCCAATTGGCCTACCGTGGGGCGAACACTGAAGCTTTCTTT
CASSQLAYRGANTEAFF
>TRBD1|few|TRBJ1-5|TRBV4-1
TGCGCCAGCAGCACTCGACAGGGGGCAGGTCAGCCCCAGCATTTT
CASSTRQGAGQPQHF
>-|few|TRBJ2-7|TRBV2
TGTGCCAGCAGTGAATCGGTGAGACAGACCTACGAGCAGTACTTC
CASSESVRQTYEQYF
>-|-|TRBJ2-1|TRBV6-5
TGTGCCAGCAGTTACAAAATGACTGGGTACAATGAGCAGTTCTTC
CASSYKMTGYNEQFF
>TRBD1|-|TRBJ1-2|TRBV18
TGTGCCAGCTCACCCGAGACAGGGGGGGATGGCTACACCTTC
CASSPETGGDGYTF
>TRBD1|-|TRBJ1-2|TRBV28
TGTGCCAGCAGGGAGGGGACAGAGCTATATGGCTACACCTTC
CASREGTELYGYTF
>-|once|TRBJ2-1|TRBV7-3
TGTGCCAGCAGCTTAAGGGCGGGACTGCTAACGAATGAGCAGTTCTTC
CASSLRAGLLTNEQFF
>-|-|TRBJ1-3|TRBV5-1
TGCGCCAGCAGCTCTGACACTAACTCTGGAAACACCATATATTTT
CASSSDTNSGNTIYF
>-|few|TRBJ2-7|TRBV11-2
TGTGCCAGCAGCCATCTAGGCCGGGACGGATCCTTC
CASSHLGRDGSF
>-|few|TRBJ2-2|TRBV7-8
TGTGCCAGCAGCCACGACCGGGACAACACCGGGGAGCTGTTTTTT
CASSHDRDNTGELFF
>TRBD1|-|TRBJ2-5|TRBV29-1
TGCAGCGTTGAAGGGACAGGGGGAGAGACCCAGTACTTC
CSVEGTGGETQYF
>-|-|TRBJ2-3|TRBV7-2
TGTGCCACCGAGCCGGGGAGCACAGATACGCAGTATTTT
CATEPGSTDTQYF
>-|-|TRBJ1-1|TRBV20-1
TGCAGTGCTAGATCTAGGACTGAAGCTTTCTTT
CSARSRTEAFF
>-|few|TRBJ1-1|TRBV10-3
TGTGCCATCAGTGAGTACCGGGAGGGGAACACTGAAGCTTTCTTT
CAISEYREGNTEAFF
>TRBD2|few|TRBJ2-1|TRBV12-3/TRBV12-4
TGTGCCAGCAAACCCGACTTGCGGGGGTCAGGTTTCTTC
CASKPDLRGSGFF
>TRBD1|-|TRBJ2-5|TRBV28
TGTGCCAGCAGGGGCAGGGGGCGAGAGACCCAGTACTTC
CASRGRGRETQYF
>-|many|TRBJ1-2|TRBV4-3
TGCGCCAGCAGCCACAACAGGGACTATGGCTACACCTTC
CASSHNRDYGYTF
>TRBD1|few|TRBJ2-5|TRBV9
TGTGCCAGCAGCGCTACAGGGGGGAAAGAGACCCAGTACTTC
CASSATGGKETQYF
>TRBD1|many|TRBJ1-2|TRBV7-9
TGTGCCAGCAGCTTAACGACAGGGAACTATGGCTACACCTTC
CASSLTTGNYGYTF
>-|few|TRBJ2-2|TRBV29-1
TGCAGCGTTGAAGTAGGGTACACCGGGGAGCTGTTTTTT
CSVEVGYTGELFF
>-|-|TRBJ1-2|TRBV7-2
TGTGCCAGCAGCTTACAGGGCGTTGGGGACTATGGCTACACCTTC
CASSLQGVGDYGYTF
>TRBD2|-|TRBJ2-1|TRBV4-3
TGCGCCAGCAGCCAAGTATTCCTTTGGACTAGTGAGCAGTTCTTC
CASSQVFLWTSEQFF
>TRBD2|few|TRBJ2-1|TRBV4-3
TGCGCCAGCAGCCAAGTCCCGGGACTAGCTAATGAGCAGTTCTTC
CASSQVPGLANEQFF
>-|-|TRBJ2-5|TRBV7-8
TGTGCCAGCAGCTTAGCAGCTAGGGTGGGGGTCGTGGTTGGAGAGACCCAGTACTTC
CASSLAARVGVVVGETQYF
>-|-|TRBJ1-2|TRBV29-1
TGCAGCGTTGAAGTTCTAGCAGGGGATGGCTACACCTTC
CSVEVLAGDGYTF
>-|few|TRBJ2-5|TRBV4-2
TGTGCCAGCAGCCAGGAAAGCGGCAGGGGTGAGACCCAGTACTTC
CASSQESGRGETQYF
>-|few|TRBJ2-7|TRBV20-1
TGCAGTGCCCCCGGGACTGGGGGCCCGCGGCAGTACTTC
CSAPGTGGPRQYF
>-|-|TRBJ2-7|TRBV7-9
TGTGCCAGCAGCATCCGGGACAAGGCCTACGAGCAGTACTTC
CASSIRDKAYEQYF
>-|many|TRBJ1-5|TRBV7-2
TGTGCCAGCAGCTCTCAATCAGGGAGCAATCAGCCCCAGCATTTT
CASSSQSGSNQPQHF
>-|few|TRBJ2-7|TRBV20-1
TGCAGTGCTAGAGTAGGGTACTACGAGCAGTACTTC
CSARVGYYEQYF
>-|-|TRBJ2-5|TRBV7-2
TGTGCCAGCAGCTTACGAACTATCCAAGAGACCCAGTACTTC
CASSLRTIQETQYF
>TRBD1|-|TRBJ1-5|TRBV19
TGTGCCAGTAGCCGGACAGGGAACGGGGGAGATCAGCCCCAGCATTTT
CASSRTGNGGDQPQHF
>TRBD1|-|TRBJ1-1|TRBV7-9
TGTGCCAGCAGCTTAACAGGGGGCTTTAACACTGAAGCTTTCTTT
CASSLTGGFNTEAFF
>TRBD1|many|TRBJ1-1|TRBV12-3/TRBV12-4
TGTGCCAGCAGCTTACAGGGGTTGGGCACTGAAGCTTTCTTT
CASSLQGLGTEAFF
>-|-|TRBJ2-3|TRBV15
TGTGCCACCAGCATGGGGTCCCCTAGCACAGATACGCAGTATTTT
CATSMGSPSTDTQYF